This TCR beta chain was captured by sequencing in a study of T cell repertoires in cytomegalovirus infection. Study-wide context: HLA-B-restricted CMV epitopes that are well studied, plus recently identified HLA-C-restricted ones, were used by the study. Both a matching HLA type and CMV infection were indicated by public TCR beta signatures. Study-level results: It was HLA-C-restricted CMV-specific TCR beta clonotypes that dominated the response ex vivo.

There are a few counts of this clonotype. Antigen unknown. The CDR3 has 15 amino acids. Germline values: CDR1 MNHNY, CDR2 SVGAGI (reference sequence). V was shortened by 7 bases and J by 2 bases, with 17 bases between the two germline ends. TCRdb re-analysed the reads in MiXCR, keeping a single row per CDR3 protein. The sample shows about a million distinct CDR3 sequences, roughly 30% of them seen only once. This clonotype originated in a human donor in good health (CMV status not recorded). Some clones in this sample may be carry-over from other donors' samples. The source was cultured CD8+ T cells from PBMCs, collected from culture after CMV antigen stimulation. The chain recombines TRBV6-6 with TRBJ1-2, with D possibly matching TRBD1 (5 bases). CDR3 in amino acids: CASTSGAYQNYGYTF. The CDR3 bases are TGTGCCAGCACCTCCGGGGCCTACCAGAACTATGGCTACACCTTC.